What follows are 4 T cell receptor beta chains derived from one specimen sequenced in a study of control samples from healthy donors and cancer patients. Assay used: immunoSEQ multiplex PCR; TCRdb lists only in-frame clones, some missing. The sample consists of 100,000 to 120,000 clones, 70% to 85% of them appearing once. Sequenced material: blood. Receptor source: a man aged 18 to 30 in good health.

The chain is built from TRBV10-3 and TRBJ1-1; the D gene is possibly TRBD1 (5 bases). V was cut by 6 bases and J by 1 base, with 9 bases left in between. Per germline, CDR1 ENHRY and CDR2 SYGVKD. This CDR3 is 13 amino acids long. CDR3 sequence reads: CAISDQGNTEAFF. CDR3 in DNA: TGTGCCATCAGCGACCAGGGGAACACTGAAGCTTTCTTT.

The rearrangement uses TRBV5-1 and TRBJ1-3; 8 nucleotides agree with TRBD1. Looked up from germline, CDR1 is SGHRS and CDR2 is YFSETQ. CDR3 size: 16 residues. The ends lost 0 bases at V and 4 bases at J; junction bases unmatched: 6. DNA of the CDR3: TGCGCCAGCAGCTTGGTGACAGGGGTAGCGGGAAACACCATATATTTT. It codes for CASSLVTGVAGNTIYF.

The chain uses TRBV28 and TRBJ1-5, with D maybe TRBD1 (5 bases). Germline assignment: CDR1 MDHEN and CDR2 SYDVKM. This CDR3 spans 15 amino acids. The V end was cut by 3 bases, the J end by 7 bases, with 16 bases between. CDR3 region: CASSFGQGFRQPQHF. CDR3 sequence (DNA): TGTGCCAGCAGTTTCGGGCAGGGCTTTAGGCAGCCCCAGCATTTT.

The V and J genes are TRBV11-1 and TRBJ2-7, with D possibly being TRBD1 (5 bases). Germline CDR1 SGHAT, CDR2 FQDESV (reference sequence). V dropped 3 bases and J dropped 6 bases, with 9 bases sitting between them. The CDR3 has 12 residues. The CDR3 spells CASSLAGFEQYF. The CDR3 nucleotides are TGTGCCAGCAGCTTGGCAGGGTTCGAGCAGTACTTC.